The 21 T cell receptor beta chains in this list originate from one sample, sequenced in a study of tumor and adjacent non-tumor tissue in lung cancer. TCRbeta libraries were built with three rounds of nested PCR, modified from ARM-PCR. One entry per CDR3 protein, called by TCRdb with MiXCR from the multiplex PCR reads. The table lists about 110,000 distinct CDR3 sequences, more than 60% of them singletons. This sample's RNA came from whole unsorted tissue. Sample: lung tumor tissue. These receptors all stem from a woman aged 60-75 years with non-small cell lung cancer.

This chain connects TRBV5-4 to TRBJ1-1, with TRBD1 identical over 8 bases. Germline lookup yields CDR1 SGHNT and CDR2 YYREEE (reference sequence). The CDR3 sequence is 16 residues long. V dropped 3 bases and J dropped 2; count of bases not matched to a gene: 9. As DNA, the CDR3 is TGTGCCAGCAGCTCGGGCAACAGGGGGTGTAACACTGAAGCTTTCTTT. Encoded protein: CASSSGNRGCNTEAFF.

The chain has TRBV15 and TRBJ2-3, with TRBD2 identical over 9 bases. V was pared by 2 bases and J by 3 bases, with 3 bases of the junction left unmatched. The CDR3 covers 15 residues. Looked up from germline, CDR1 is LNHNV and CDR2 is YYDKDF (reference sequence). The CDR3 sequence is CATSRSGGRTDTQYF. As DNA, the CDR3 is TGTGCCACCAGCAGAAGCGGGGGGCGTACAGATACGCAGTATTTT.

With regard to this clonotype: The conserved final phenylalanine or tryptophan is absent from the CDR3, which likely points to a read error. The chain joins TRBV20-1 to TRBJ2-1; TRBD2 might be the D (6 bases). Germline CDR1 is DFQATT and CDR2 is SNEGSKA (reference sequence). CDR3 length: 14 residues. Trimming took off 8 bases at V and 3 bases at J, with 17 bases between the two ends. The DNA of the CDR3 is TGCAGTTATCTCTCGGGGGAGGACTACAATGAGCAGTTCATC. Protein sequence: CSYLSGEDYNEQFI.

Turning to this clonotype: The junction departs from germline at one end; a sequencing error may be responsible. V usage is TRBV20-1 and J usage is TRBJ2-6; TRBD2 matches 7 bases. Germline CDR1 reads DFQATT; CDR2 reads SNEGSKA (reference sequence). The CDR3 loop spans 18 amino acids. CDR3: CSAGVVGGSASGANVLNF. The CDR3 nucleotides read TGCAGTGCTGGAGTAGTCGGGGGGAGTGCCTCTGGGGCCAACGTCCTGAATTTC.

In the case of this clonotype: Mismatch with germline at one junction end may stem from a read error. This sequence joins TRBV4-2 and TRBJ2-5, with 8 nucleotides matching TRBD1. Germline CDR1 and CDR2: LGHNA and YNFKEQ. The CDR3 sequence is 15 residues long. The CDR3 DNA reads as TGTGCCAGCAGCCCCCGACAGGGGCAGGAAGAGACCCAGTACTTT. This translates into CASSPRQGQEETQYF.

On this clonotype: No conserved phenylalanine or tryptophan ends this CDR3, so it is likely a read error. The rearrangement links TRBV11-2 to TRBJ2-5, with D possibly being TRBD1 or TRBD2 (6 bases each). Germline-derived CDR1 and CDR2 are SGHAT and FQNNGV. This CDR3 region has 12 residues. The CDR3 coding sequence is TGTGCTAGCAACCAAGGGGGGGAGACCCAGTACGTC. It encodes CASNQGGETQYV.

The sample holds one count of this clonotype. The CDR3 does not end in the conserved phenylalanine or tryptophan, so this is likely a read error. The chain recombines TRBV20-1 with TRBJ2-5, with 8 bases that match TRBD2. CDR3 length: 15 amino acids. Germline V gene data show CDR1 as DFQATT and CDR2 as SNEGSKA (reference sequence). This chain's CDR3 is CSVTDPGTSQETQYL. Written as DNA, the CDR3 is TGTAGTGTAACGGACCCCGGGACTAGCCAAGAGACCCAGTACCTC.

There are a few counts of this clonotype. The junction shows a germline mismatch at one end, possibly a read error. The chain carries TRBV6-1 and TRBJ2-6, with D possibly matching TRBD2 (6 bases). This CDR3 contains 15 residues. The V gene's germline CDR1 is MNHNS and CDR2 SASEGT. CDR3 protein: CASSVEGSGANALTF. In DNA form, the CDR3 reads TGTGCCAGCAGTGTGGAGGGATCCGGGGCTAACGCCCTGACTTTC.

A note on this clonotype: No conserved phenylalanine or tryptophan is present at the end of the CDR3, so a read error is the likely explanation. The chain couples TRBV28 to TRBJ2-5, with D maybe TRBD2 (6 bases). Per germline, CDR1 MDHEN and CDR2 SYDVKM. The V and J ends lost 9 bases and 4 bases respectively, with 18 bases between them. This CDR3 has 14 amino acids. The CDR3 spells CASSLASAGETQYY. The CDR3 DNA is TGTGCCAGTAGTCTCGCTTCAGCGGGAGAGACCCAGTACTAC.

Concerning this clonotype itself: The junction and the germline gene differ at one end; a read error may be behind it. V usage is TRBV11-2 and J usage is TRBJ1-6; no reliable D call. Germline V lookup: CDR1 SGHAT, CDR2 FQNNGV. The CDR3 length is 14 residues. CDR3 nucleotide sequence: TGTGCCAACATCTTAGAAGCAAGTAATTCACCCATCCACTTT. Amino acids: CANILEASNSPIHF.

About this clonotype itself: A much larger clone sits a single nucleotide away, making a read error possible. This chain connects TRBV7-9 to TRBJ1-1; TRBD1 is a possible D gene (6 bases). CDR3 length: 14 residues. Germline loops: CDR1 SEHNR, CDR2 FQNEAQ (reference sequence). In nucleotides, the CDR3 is TGTGGCAGCAGCTTAGGCGGACAGACCATTGAAGCTTTCTTT. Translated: CGSSLGGQTIEAFF.

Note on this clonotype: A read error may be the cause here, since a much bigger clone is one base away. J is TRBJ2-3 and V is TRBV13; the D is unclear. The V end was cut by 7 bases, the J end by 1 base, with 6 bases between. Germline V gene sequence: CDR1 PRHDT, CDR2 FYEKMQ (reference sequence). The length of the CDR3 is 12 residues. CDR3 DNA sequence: TGTGCCAGCAACCGACGCACAGATACGCAGTATTTT. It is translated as CASNRRTDTQYF.

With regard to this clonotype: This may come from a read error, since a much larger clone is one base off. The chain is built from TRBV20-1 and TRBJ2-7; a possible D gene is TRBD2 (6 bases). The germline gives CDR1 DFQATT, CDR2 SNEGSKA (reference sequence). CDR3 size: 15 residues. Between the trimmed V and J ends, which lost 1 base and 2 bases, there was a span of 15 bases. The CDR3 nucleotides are TGCAGTGCTAGAGTGGGGGGATTGCTAGCCTACGAGCAGTACTTC. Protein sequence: CSARVGGLLAYEQYF.

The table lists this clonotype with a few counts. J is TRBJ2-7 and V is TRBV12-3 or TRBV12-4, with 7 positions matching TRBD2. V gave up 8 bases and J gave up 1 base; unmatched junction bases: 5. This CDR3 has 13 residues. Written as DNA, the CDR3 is TGTGCCAGCCCTGGGGGGGAATCCTACGAGCAGTACTTC. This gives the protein CASPGGESYEQYF.

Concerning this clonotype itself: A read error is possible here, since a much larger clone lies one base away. The CDR3 nucleotides read TGCAGCGTATTTCTAGCGGGATTCGACAATGACCAGTTCTTC. Translation: CSVFLAGFDNDQFF. The chain joins TRBV29-1 to TRBJ2-1; 9 positions match TRBD2. CDR1 and CDR2 from the germline V gene are SQVTM and ANQGSEA. The CDR3 sequence is 14 residues long.

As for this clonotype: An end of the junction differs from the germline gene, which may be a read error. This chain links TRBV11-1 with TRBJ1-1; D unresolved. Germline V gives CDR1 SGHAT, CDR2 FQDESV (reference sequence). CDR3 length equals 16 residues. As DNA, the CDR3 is TGTGCCAGCAGCTTAGTGGGTGCTATCCCGAACGCTGAAGCTTTCTTT. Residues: CASSLVGAIPNAEAFF. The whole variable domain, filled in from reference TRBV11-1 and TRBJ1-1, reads EAEVAQSPRYKITEKSQAVAFWCDPISGHATLYWYRQILGQGPELLVQFQDESVVDDSQLPKDRFSAERLKGVDSTLKIQPAELGDSAMYLCASSLVGAIPNAEAFFGQGTRLTVV.

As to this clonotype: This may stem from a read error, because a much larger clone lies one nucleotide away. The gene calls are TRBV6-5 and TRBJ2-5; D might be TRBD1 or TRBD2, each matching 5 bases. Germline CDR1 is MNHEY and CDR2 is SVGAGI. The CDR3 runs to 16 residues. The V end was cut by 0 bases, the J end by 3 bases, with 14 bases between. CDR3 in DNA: TGTGCCAGCAGTTACTCGCTTGGGGTGGGGGAAGAGACCCAGTACTTC. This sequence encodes CASSYSLGVGEETQYF.

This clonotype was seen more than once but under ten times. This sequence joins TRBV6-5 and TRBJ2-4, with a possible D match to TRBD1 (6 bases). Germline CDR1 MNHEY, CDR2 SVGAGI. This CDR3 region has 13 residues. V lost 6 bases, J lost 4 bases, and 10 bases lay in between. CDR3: CASRDRTKNIQYF. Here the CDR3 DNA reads TGTGCCAGCAGGGACAGAACTAAAAACATTCAGTACTTC.

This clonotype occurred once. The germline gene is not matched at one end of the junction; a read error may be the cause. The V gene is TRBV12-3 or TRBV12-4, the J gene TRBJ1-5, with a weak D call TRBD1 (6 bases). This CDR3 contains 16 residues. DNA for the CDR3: TGTACCAGCAGCCCCACGACCGGGACAAACATTCAGCCCCAGCATTTT. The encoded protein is CTSSPTTGTNIQPQHF.

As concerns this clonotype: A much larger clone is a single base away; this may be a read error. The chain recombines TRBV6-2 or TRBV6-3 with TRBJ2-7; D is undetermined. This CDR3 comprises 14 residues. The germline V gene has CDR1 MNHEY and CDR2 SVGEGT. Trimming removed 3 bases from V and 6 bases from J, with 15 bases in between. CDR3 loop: CASSYRVGKREQYF. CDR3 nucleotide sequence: TGTGCCAGCAGTTATCGAGTTGGCAAGCGCGAGCAGTACTTC.

CDR3 nucleotides: TGTGCCAGCAGCATCGGACTAGCACCGAGGCCGAGCACATATACGCAGTATTTT. Protein sequence: CASSIGLAPRPSTYTQYF. The chain combines TRBV21-1 with TRBJ2-3; the D call TRBD2 from the table was never checked on the DNA. TRBV21-1 is a known pseudogene. The CDR3 length is 18 residues.